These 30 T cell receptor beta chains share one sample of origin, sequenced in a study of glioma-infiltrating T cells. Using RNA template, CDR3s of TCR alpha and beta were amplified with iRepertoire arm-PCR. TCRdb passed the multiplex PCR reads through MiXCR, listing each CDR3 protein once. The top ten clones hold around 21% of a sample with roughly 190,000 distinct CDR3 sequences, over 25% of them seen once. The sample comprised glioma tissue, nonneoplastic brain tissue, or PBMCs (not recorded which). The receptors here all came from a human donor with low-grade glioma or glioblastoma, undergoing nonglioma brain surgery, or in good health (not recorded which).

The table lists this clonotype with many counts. The CDR3 DNA is TGTGCCAGCAGCTCGCGGACAGGGGGCTACGAGCAGTACTTC. Translation: CASSSRTGGYEQYF. The rearrangement joins TRBV7-2 to TRBJ2-7, with 10 bases aligning to TRBD1. The germline CDR1 and CDR2 sequences are SGHTA and FQGNSA. The junction had 3 bases not matched to a gene; V was cut back by 4 bases and J by 3 bases. The CDR3 length is 14 residues.

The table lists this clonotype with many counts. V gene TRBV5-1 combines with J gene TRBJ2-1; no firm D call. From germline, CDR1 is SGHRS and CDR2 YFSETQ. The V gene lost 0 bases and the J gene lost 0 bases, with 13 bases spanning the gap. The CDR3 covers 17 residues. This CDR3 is CASSLGAGPSSYNEQFF. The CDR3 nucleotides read TGCGCCAGCAGCTTGGGGGCAGGACCTAGCTCCTACAATGAGCAGTTCTTC.

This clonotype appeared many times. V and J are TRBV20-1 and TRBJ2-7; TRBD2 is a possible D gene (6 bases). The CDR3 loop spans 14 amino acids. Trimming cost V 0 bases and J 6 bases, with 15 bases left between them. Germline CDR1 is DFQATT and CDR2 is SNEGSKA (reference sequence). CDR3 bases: TGCAGTGCTAGAGAATCTAGCGCTGTTATCGAGCAGTACTTC. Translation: CSARESSAVIEQYF.

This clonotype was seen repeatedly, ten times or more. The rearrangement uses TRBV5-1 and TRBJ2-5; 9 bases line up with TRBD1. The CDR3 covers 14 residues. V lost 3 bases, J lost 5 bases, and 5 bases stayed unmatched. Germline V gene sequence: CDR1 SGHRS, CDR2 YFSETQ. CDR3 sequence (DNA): TGCGCCAGCAGCTCAACAGGGGGCCCCGAGACCCAGTACTTC. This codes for CASSSTGGPETQYF.

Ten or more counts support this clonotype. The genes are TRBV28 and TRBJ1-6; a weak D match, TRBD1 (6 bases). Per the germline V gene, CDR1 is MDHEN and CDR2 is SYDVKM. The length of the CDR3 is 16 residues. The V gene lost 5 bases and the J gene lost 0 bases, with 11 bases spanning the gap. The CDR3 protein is CASSRGGGSYNSPLHF. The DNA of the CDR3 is TGTGCCAGCAGTCGGGGAGGGGGCTCCTATAATTCACCCCTCCACTTT.

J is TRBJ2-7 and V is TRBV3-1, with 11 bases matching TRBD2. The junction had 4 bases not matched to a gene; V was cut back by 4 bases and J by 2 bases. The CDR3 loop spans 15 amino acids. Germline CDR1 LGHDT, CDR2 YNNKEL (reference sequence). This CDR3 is CASSPTSGIAYEQYF. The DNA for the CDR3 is TGTGCCAGCAGCCCGACTAGCGGGATTGCCTACGAGCAGTACTTC.

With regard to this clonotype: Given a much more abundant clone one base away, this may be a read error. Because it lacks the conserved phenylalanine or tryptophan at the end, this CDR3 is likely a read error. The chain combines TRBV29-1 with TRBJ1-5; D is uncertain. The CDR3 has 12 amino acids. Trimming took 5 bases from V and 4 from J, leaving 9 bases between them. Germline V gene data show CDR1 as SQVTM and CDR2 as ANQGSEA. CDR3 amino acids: CSVLTPNQPQHL. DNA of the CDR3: TGCAGCGTTCTAACTCCAAATCAGCCCCAGCATCTT.

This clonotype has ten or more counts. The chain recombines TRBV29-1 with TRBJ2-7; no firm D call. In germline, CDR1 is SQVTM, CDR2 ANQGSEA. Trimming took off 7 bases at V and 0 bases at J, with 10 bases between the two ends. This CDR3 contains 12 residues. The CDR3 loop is CSARATSYEQYF. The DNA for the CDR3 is TGCAGCGCACGGGCTACCTCCTACGAGCAGTACTTC.

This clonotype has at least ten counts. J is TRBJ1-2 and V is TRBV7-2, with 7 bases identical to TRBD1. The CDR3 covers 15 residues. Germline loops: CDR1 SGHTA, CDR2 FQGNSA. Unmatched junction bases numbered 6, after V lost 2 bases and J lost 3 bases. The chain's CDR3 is CASSLQGVIDYGYTF. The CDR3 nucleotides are TGTGCCAGCAGCTTACAGGGGGTTATCGACTATGGCTACACCTTC.

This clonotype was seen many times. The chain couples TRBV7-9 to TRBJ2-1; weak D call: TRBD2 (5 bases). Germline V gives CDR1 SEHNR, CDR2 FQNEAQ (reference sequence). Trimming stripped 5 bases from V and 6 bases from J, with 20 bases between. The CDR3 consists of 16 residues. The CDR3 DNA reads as TGTGCCAGCAGCCCGTTACCCCCGGACTCTCCCAATGAGCAGTTCTTC. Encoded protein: CASSPLPPDSPNEQFF. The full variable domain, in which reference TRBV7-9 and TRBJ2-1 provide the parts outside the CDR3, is DTGVSQNPRHKITKRGQNVTFRCDPISEHNRLYWYRQTLGQGPEFLTYFQNEAQLEKSRLLSDRFSAERPKGSFSTLEIQRTEQGDSAMYLCASSPLPPDSPNEQFFGPGTRLTVL.

CDR3 residues: CASSYYQGDNQPQHF. CDR3 nucleotide sequence: TGTGCCAGCAGTTACTATCAGGGGGACAATCAGCCCCAGCATTTT. The rearrangement links TRBV6-6 to TRBJ1-5; TRBD1 agrees at 7 bases. The CDR3 loop spans 15 amino acids. Germline V gene data show CDR1 as MNHNY and CDR2 as SVGAGI (reference sequence). Unmatched junction bases numbered 3, after V lost 1 base and J lost 3 bases.

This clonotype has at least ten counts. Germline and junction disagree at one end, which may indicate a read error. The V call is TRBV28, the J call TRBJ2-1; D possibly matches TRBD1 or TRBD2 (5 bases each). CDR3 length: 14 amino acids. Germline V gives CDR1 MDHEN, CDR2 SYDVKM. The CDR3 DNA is TGTGCCAGCAGTGTCCCGGGGACCTACAATGGGCAGTTCTTC. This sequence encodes CASSVPGTYNGQFF.

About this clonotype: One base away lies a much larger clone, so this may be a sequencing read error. CDR3 protein: CAIGWQLNTGAFF. Here the CDR3 DNA reads TGTGCCATCGGTTGGCAGTTGAACACTGGAGCTTTCTTT. The chain couples TRBV10-3 to TRBJ1-1; D is ambiguous. Germline loops: CDR1 ENHRY, CDR2 SYGVKD. This CDR3 spans 13 amino acids.

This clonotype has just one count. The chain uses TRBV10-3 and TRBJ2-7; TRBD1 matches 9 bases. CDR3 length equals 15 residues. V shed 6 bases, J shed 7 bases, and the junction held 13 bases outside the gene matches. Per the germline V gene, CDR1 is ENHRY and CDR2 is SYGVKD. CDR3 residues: CAISGTGRPYSEQYF. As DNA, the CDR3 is TGTGCCATCAGCGGGACAGGGCGCCCTTATAGTGAGCAGTACTTC.

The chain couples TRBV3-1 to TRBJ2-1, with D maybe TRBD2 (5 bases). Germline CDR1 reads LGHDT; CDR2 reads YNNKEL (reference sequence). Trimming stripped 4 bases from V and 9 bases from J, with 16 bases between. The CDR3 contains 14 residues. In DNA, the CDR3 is TGTGCCAGCAGCCTGACGGCTAGCTGGAGTGAGCAGTTCTTC. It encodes CASSLTASWSEQFF.

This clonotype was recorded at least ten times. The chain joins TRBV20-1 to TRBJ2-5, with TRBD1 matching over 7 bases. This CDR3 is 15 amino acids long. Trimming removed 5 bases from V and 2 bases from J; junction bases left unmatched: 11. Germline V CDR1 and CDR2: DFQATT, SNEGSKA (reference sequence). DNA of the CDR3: TGCAGTGCTGCATGGACAGGTCTTGGGCAAGAGACCCAGTACTTC. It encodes CSAAWTGLGQETQYF.

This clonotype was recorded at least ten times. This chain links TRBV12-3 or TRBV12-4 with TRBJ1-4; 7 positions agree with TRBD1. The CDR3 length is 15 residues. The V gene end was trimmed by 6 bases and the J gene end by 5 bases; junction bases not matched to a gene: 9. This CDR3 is CASSPTGVPNEKLFF. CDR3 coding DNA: TGTGCCAGCAGCCCTACAGGGGTACCGAATGAAAAACTGTTTTTT.

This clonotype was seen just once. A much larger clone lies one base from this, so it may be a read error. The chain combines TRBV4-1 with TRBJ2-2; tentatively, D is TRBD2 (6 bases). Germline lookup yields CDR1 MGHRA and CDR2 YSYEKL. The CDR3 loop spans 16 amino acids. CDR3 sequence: CASSQDLRPPTGGLFF. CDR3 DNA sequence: TGCGCCAGCAGCCAAGATCTGCGACCGCCCACCGGGGGGCTGTTTTTT.

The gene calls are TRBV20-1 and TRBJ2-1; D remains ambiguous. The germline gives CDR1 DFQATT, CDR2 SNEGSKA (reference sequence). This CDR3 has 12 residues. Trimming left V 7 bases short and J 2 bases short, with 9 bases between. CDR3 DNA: TGCAGTGGGAGTAGCCCCTACAATGAGCAGTTCTTC. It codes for CSGSSPYNEQFF.

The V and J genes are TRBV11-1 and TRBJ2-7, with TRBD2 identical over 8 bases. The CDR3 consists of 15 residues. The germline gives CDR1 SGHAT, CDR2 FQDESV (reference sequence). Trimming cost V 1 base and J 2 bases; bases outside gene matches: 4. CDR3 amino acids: CASSLGASGPYEQYF. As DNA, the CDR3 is TGTGCCAGCAGCTTAGGCGCTAGCGGGCCCTACGAGCAGTACTTC.

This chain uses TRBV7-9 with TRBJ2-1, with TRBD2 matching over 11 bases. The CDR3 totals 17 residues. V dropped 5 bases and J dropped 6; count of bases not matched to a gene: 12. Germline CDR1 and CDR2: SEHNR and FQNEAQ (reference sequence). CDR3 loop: CASSRRGLAETGNEQFF. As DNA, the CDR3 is TGTGCCAGCAGCAGGAGGGGACTAGCGGAGACAGGCAATGAGCAGTTCTTC.

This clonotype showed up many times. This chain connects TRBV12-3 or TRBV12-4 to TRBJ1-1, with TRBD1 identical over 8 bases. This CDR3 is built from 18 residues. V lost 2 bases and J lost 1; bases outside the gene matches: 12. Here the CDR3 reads CASSLHPKQGATNTEAFF. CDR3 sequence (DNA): TGTGCCAGCAGTTTACACCCTAAGCAGGGGGCTACGAACACTGAAGCTTTCTTT.

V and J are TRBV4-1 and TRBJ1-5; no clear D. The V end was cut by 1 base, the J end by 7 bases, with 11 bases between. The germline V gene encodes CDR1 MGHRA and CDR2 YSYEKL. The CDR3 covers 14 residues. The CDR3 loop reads CASSQGGGRQPQHF. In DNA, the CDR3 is TGCGCCAGCAGCCAAGGGGGAGGGCGGCAGCCCCAGCATTTT.

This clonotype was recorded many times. The CDR3 DNA reads as TGTGCCAGCAGTTTACTTCGGCTCTCGGAGACCCAGTACTTC. Protein sequence: CASSLLRLSETQYF. The V gene is TRBV28, the J gene TRBJ2-5; D not resolved. V was cut by 2 bases and J by 5 bases, with 12 bases left in between. In germline, CDR1 is MDHEN, CDR2 SYDVKM. This CDR3 is 14 amino acids long.

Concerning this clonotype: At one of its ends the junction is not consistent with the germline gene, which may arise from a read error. As DNA, the CDR3 is TGTGCCAGCAGCCAAGATAGGATAGCGGGCTACGGGCAGTACTTC. It codes for CASSQDRIAGYGQYF. The rearrangement links TRBV14 to TRBJ2-7; 7 positions agree with TRBD2. This CDR3 spans 15 amino acids. Germline V gene lookup returns CDR1 SGHDN and CDR2 FVKESK.

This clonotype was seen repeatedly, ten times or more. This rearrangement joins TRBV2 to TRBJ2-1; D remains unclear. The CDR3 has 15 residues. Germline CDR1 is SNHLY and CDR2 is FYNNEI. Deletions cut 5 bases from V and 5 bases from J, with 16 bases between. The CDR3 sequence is CASSRVSGYNNEQFF. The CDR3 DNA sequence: TGTGCCAGCAGTCGTGTCTCCGGGTACAACAATGAGCAGTTCTTC.

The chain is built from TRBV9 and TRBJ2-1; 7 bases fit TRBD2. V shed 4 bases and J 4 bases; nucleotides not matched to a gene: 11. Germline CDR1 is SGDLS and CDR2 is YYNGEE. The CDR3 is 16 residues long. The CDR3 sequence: CASSLTLAAEYNEQFF. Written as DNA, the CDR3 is TGTGCCAGCAGCCTAACTCTAGCGGCAGAGTACAATGAGCAGTTCTTC.

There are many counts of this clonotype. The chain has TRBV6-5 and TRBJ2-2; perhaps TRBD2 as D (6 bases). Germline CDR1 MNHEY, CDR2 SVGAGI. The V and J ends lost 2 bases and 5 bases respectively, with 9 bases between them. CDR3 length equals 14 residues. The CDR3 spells CASSYDSGTGELFF. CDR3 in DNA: TGTGCCAGCAGTTACGACAGCGGGACCGGGGAGCTGTTTTTT.

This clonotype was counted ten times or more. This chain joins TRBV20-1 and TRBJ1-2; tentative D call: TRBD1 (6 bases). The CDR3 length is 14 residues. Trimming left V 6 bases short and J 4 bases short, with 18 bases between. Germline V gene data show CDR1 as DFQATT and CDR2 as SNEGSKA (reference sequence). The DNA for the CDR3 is TGCAGTGCAAGACGGGGGGCGCAGGGCTATGGCTACACCTTC. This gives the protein CSARRGAQGYGYTF.

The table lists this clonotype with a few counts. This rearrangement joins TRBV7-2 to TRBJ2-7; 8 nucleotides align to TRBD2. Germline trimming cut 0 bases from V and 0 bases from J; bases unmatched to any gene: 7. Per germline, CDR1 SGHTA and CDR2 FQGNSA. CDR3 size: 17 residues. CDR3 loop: CASSLALAGVSSYEQYF. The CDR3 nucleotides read TGTGCCAGCAGCTTAGCTCTAGCGGGCGTTAGCTCCTACGAGCAGTACTTC.